This record covers a single TCR beta chain. Its antigen remains unknown. Sequencing of cultured CD4+ T cell DNA used the Oncomine TCR Beta short-read assay. A single record per CDR3 protein comes from TCRdb applying MiXCR to the PCR reads. The table shows just under 20,000 distinct CDR3 sequences, with approximately 50% occurring only once. This entry comes from a study of vaccination and CD4 T cells after COVID-19. Study conclusions and caveats: The appearance of a median roughly 83% of reactive clones in convalescent patients occurred only post-vaccination. Researchers looked at relatively few convalescent patients and had no early post-infection timepoints.

Stated treatment: approximately 9-day PBMC culture with coronavirus spike peptide pools or control peptides (ViraFEST assay). Trimming shortened V by 3 bases and J by 3 bases, and 2 bases separated the two germline ends. Germline loops: CDR1 SEHNR, CDR2 FQNEAQ (reference sequence). This CDR3 is 12 amino acids long. The chain employs TRBV7-9 and TRBJ2-2; D gene ambiguous. The receptor was isolated from a human donor who had recovered from COVID-19. The starting material was CD4+ T cells from blood, cultured in vitro, obtained before SARS-CoV-2 vaccination. The CDR3 DNA follows: TGTGCCAGCAGCTTGCACACCGGGGAGCTGTTTTTT. The encoded protein is CASSLHTGELFF.